The next 31 T cell receptor beta chains were all read from a single sample in a study of shared clonotypes between healthy human individuals. Naive CD8 cells were CD45RO-negative, positively selected for CCR7, excluding terminally differentiated effector memory CD45RA+ cells. Assay used: immunoSEQ multiplex PCR; TCRdb lists only in-frame clones, some missing. The repertoire holds roughly 570,000 clones, 98% seen once, with 0.25% to 0.35% in the top ten. Sequences were obtained from naive CD8+ T cells sorted from blood. The receptors were gathered from a man aged 30 to 45 in good health.

The chain carries TRBV27 and TRBJ2-7; the D is unclear. Germline-derived CDR1 and CDR2 are MNHEY and SMNVEV (reference sequence). Trimming removed 5 bases at V and 7 bases at J, with 15 bases between. CDR3 length equals 13 residues. The CDR3 loop is CASSPAQVGEQYF. DNA of the CDR3: TGTGCCAGCAGTCCCGCTCAGGTTGGGGAGCAGTACTTC.

The chain couples TRBV7-8 to TRBJ2-7, with 8 bases matching TRBD1. Germline CDR1 is SGHVS and CDR2 is FQNEAQ. V shed 5 bases, J shed 3 bases, and the junction held 9 bases outside the gene matches. The CDR3 totals 15 residues. The CDR3 loop reads CASSTGTGPFYEQYF. The CDR3 DNA sequence: TGTGCCAGCAGCACCGGGACAGGTCCGTTCTACGAGCAGTACTTC.

The sample holds one count of this clone. This sequence joins TRBV5-4 and TRBJ2-3; D possibly corresponds to TRBD1 (5 bases). The V and J ends lost 0 bases and 4 bases respectively, with 12 bases between them. CDR3 length: 15 residues. From germline, CDR1 is SGHNT and CDR2 YYREEE (reference sequence). CDR3 protein: CASSLGIGAPDTQYF. The CDR3 region has the DNA TGTGCCAGCAGCTTGGGTATAGGGGCCCCAGATACGCAGTATTTT.

This chain connects TRBV9 to TRBJ1-2, with D hard to call. The germline V gene encodes CDR1 SGDLS and CDR2 YYNGEE. Between the trimmed V and J ends, which lost 0 bases and 0 bases, there was a span of 9 bases. The CDR3 covers 15 residues. The CDR3 reads CASSVVGSTNYGYTF. CDR3 nucleotides: TGTGCCAGCAGCGTAGTGGGCAGCACTAACTATGGCTACACCTTC.

The chain employs TRBV27 and TRBJ1-2; D is unclear. V was trimmed by 0 bases and J by 6 bases, leaving 11 bases between them. Germline assignment: CDR1 MNHEY and CDR2 SMNVEV (reference sequence). The CDR3 extends over 14 amino acids. The DNA for the CDR3 is TGTGCCAGCAGTTTATCGGGGAGGAAGGATGGCTACACCTTC. Translation gives CASSLSGRKDGYTF.

The chain recombines TRBV29-1 with TRBJ2-3, with 10 positions matching TRBD2. J was trimmed by 6 bases and V by 3 bases; bases with no gene match: 9. The CDR3 has 15 residues. Germline V gene data show CDR1 as SQVTM and CDR2 as ANQGSEA. CDR3 protein: CSVESSGRGRDTQYF. The CDR3 DNA reads as TGCAGCGTTGAGTCGAGCGGGAGGGGACGGGATACGCAGTATTTT.

The chain recombines TRBV7-2 with TRBJ1-3; the D gene is possibly TRBD1 (5 bases). The CDR3 is made up of 16 amino acids. The V and J ends lost 5 bases and 0 bases respectively, with 14 bases between them. Per germline, CDR1 SGHTA and CDR2 FQGNSA. CDR3 residues: CASSHGTVNSGNTIYF. The CDR3 DNA reads as TGTGCCAGCAGCCACGGGACGGTTAACTCTGGAAACACCATATATTTT.

The rearrangement joins TRBV7-9 to TRBJ2-1; TRBD2 matches at 7 bases. Losses at the gene ends were 3 bases for V and 15 bases for J; bases not matched to a gene: 5. Germline CDR1 SEHNR, CDR2 FQNEAQ (reference sequence). The CDR3 has 11 residues. CDR3 DNA: TGTGCCAGCAGCTTTCGGGGGGAATCGTTCTTC. It codes for CASSFRGESFF.

The chain has TRBV29-1 and TRBJ2-3; 7 nucleotides match TRBD1. The V gene end was trimmed by 4 bases and the J gene end by 0 bases; junction bases not matched to a gene: 7. Germline CDR1 and CDR2: SQVTM and ANQGSEA. The CDR3 is made up of 15 amino acids. CDR3 region: CSVVWDRPSTDTQYF. Here the CDR3 DNA reads TGCAGCGTTGTTTGGGACAGACCCAGCACAGATACGCAGTATTTT.

The chain links TRBV4-1 to TRBJ2-7; TRBD2 agrees at 8 bases. The ends lost 3 bases at V and 0 bases at J; junction bases unmatched: 7. CDR1 MGHRA and CDR2 YSYEKL come from the germline V gene. The CDR3 is 16 amino acids. The CDR3, as DNA: TGCGCCAGCAGCCATCTTATAGCGGGAAGCTCCTACGAGCAGTACTTC. This translates into CASSHLIAGSSYEQYF.

The chain employs TRBV7-2 and TRBJ1-4; D unresolved. Germline V gene lookup returns CDR1 SGHTA and CDR2 FQGNSA. This CDR3 comprises 16 residues. Trimming left V 3 bases short and J 2 bases short, with 13 bases between. The CDR3 sequence: CASSLRGPGTNEKLFF. CDR3 coding DNA: TGTGCCAGCAGCTTGCGTGGTCCGGGGACTAATGAAAAACTGTTTTTT. The full variable domain, in which reference TRBV7-2 and TRBJ1-4 provide the parts outside the CDR3, is GAGVSQSPSNKVTEKGKDVELRCDPISGHTALYWYRQSLGQGLEFLIYFQGNSAPDKSGLPSDRFSAERTGGSVSTLTIQRTQQEDSAVYLCASSLRGPGTNEKLFFGSGTQLSVL.

This sequence joins TRBV10-3 and TRBJ1-1, with D perhaps TRBD1 (5 bases). The CDR3 is 15 amino acids. Looked up from germline, CDR1 is ENHRY and CDR2 is SYGVKD. The ends were cut back, 0 bases at V and 1 base at J, with 9 bases in the middle. In nucleotides, the CDR3 is TGTGCCATCAGTGAGTCGTATGGGGCGAACACTGAAGCTTTCTTT. This gives the protein CAISESYGANTEAFF.

This chain links TRBV9 with TRBJ1-2; D gene ambiguous. The CDR3 runs 12 residues. Germline V gene data show CDR1 as SGDLS and CDR2 as YYNGEE. Trimming removed 6 bases from V and 4 bases from J, with 10 bases in between. As DNA, the CDR3 is TGTGCCAGCAAGGGCACTTCCTATGGCTACACCTTC. Amino acid sequence: CASKGTSYGYTF.

The chain has TRBV27 and TRBJ1-4; D may be TRBD1 (6 bases). Germline loops: CDR1 MNHEY, CDR2 SMNVEV (reference sequence). The CDR3 has 14 residues. The ends were cut back, 6 bases at V and 12 bases at J, with 20 bases in the middle. CDR3: CASRGGAALNELFF. The CDR3 DNA sequence: TGTGCCAGCAGGGGGGGGGCGGCCCTCAATGAACTGTTTTTT.

CDR3 protein: CASSSLLAGNNEQFF. The CDR3 DNA is TGTGCCAGCAGCTCACTACTAGCGGGCAATAATGAGCAGTTCTTC. The chain couples TRBV7-9 to TRBJ2-1; 9 positions match TRBD2. V lost 4 bases to trimming and J lost 7 bases; unmatched junction nucleotides: 8. The germline V gene encodes CDR1 SEHNR and CDR2 FQNEAQ (reference sequence). This CDR3 region has 15 residues.

The chain links TRBV7-9 to TRBJ1-5; possibly TRBD1 for D (6 bases). From germline, CDR1 is SEHNR and CDR2 FQNEAQ (reference sequence). V was clipped by 6 bases and J by 8 bases, with 14 bases between them. The CDR3 consists of 13 residues. As DNA, the CDR3 is TGTGCCAGCAGTCCCGAAGGGGGGAAGCCCCAGCATTTT. It specifies CASSPEGGKPQHF.

The chain uses TRBV11-2 and TRBJ1-2; D is unresolved. The V gene lost 1 base and the J gene lost 8 bases, with 20 bases spanning the gap. Germline V gene sequence: CDR1 SGHAT, CDR2 FQNNGV. The CDR3 consists of 16 residues. The CDR3 here is CASSLALLYPMEGYTF. CDR3 coding DNA: TGTGCCAGCAGCTTAGCCCTCCTGTACCCGATGGAGGGCTACACCTTC. The full variable domain, in which reference TRBV11-2 and TRBJ1-2 provide the parts outside the CDR3, is EAGVAQSPRYKIIEKRQSVAFWCNPISGHATLYWYQQILGQGPKLLIQFQNNGVVDDSQLPKDRFSAERLKGVDSTLKIQPAKLEDSAVYLCASSLALLYPMEGYTFGSGTRLTVV.

The chain employs TRBV7-9 and TRBJ2-5; 10 bases fit TRBD1. In germline, CDR1 is SEHNR, CDR2 FQNEAQ (reference sequence). The CDR3 totals 14 residues. With V trimmed by 5 bases and J by 5 bases, 5 bases remained unmatched. The CDR3 loop is CASSPGQGVETQYF. The CDR3 DNA is TGTGCCAGCAGCCCCGGACAGGGGGTGGAGACCCAGTACTTC.

The V call is TRBV7-8, the J call TRBJ2-1, with 14 bases lining up with TRBD2. The CDR3 runs 18 residues. In germline, CDR1 is SGHVS, CDR2 FQNEAQ. Unmatched junction bases numbered 14, after V lost 11 bases and J lost 2 bases. This CDR3 is CASTGTSGSRSTYNEQFF. CDR3 bases: TGTGCCTCGACTGGGACTAGCGGGAGTAGGTCGACCTACAATGAGCAGTTCTTC.

The V gene is TRBV9, the J gene TRBJ2-7, with D perhaps matching TRBD2 (5 bases). The CDR3 runs to 16 residues. V lost 0 bases, J lost 3 bases, and 16 bases lay in between. Germline lookup yields CDR1 SGDLS and CDR2 YYNGEE. The CDR3 is CASSVEPSGFFYEQYF. In DNA form, the CDR3 reads TGTGCCAGCAGCGTAGAACCGAGCGGATTTTTCTACGAGCAGTACTTC.

The V and J genes are TRBV28 and TRBJ1-2, with D uncertain. V was cut by 5 bases and J by 3 bases, with 13 bases left in between. This CDR3 comprises 14 residues. CDR1 is MDHEN, CDR2 SYDVKM, per germline. The CDR3 DNA reads as TGTGCCAGCAGTCGAGTCCCCCGGGACTATGGCTACACCTTC. Translated: CASSRVPRDYGYTF.

The chain carries TRBV29-1 and TRBJ2-7, with D possibly TRBD2 on 6 matching bases. The CDR3 sequence is 12 residues long. Germline CDR1 is SQVTM and CDR2 is ANQGSEA. V was shortened by 6 bases and J by 2 bases, with 11 bases between the two germline ends. The DNA for the CDR3 is TGCAGCGTGAACGGGAGCCCCTACGAGCAGTACTTC. Translated, it gives CSVNGSPYEQYF.

The rearrangement joins TRBV9 to TRBJ2-2; unclear D gene. There are 15 residues in the CDR3. V shed 5 bases and J shed 5 bases, with 16 bases lying between them. Germline V gene data show CDR1 as SGDLS and CDR2 as YYNGEE. The CDR3 sequence: CASSPETLGTGELFF. The CDR3 DNA sequence: TGTGCCAGCAGTCCCGAGACTCTGGGGACCGGGGAGCTGTTTTTT.

The V and J genes are TRBV28 and TRBJ1-2, with TRBD1 identical over 9 bases. The ends lost 10 bases at V and 8 bases at J; junction bases unmatched: 8. This CDR3 has 12 residues. Germline loops: CDR1 MDHEN, CDR2 SYDVKM. CDR3 residues: CATDKDRGGYTF. The CDR3 coding sequence is TGTGCCACCGATAAGGACAGGGGCGGCTACACCTTC.

This sequence joins TRBV6-1 and TRBJ2-5; no clear D gene. The V end was cut by 4 bases, the J end by 0 bases, with 12 bases between. The CDR3 is 15 residues long. Germline V gene lookup returns CDR1 MNHNS and CDR2 SASEGT. The CDR3 DNA follows: TGTGCCAGCAGTGTTGTACAGCCGTACCAAGAGACCCAGTACTTC. Protein sequence: CASSVVQPYQETQYF.

The CDR3 DNA is TGTGCCAGCAGCTCAGGACTAGCGGGAGACACCGGGGAGCTGTTTTTT. The encoded protein is CASSSGLAGDTGELFF. This chain uses TRBV13 with TRBJ2-2, with TRBD2 identical over 13 bases. The V gene end was trimmed by 4 bases and the J gene end by 3 bases; junction bases not matched to a gene: 2. The CDR3 spans 16 residues. Germline lookup yields CDR1 PRHDT and CDR2 FYEKMQ (reference sequence).

CDR3 DNA: TGTGCCAGCAGTCGCGGGGTAGGGAAATCGGACGAAAAACTGTTTTTT. It encodes CASSRGVGKSDEKLFF. The rearrangement links TRBV7-6 to TRBJ1-4; unclear D gene. Looked up from germline, CDR1 is SGHVS and CDR2 is FNYEAQ. The V end was cut by 6 bases, the J end by 8 bases, with 22 bases between. This CDR3 region has 16 residues.

This sequence joins TRBV25-1 and TRBJ2-2; TRBD1 aligns across 8 bases. Trimming at V came to 6 bases and at J to 1 base, leaving 1 base not matched to a gene. Germline loops: CDR1 MGHDK, CDR2 SYGVNS. The length of the CDR3 is 14 residues. CDR3 in DNA: TGTGCCAGCAGACAGGGGGAGAACACCGGGGAGCTGTTTTTT. Its protein is CASRQGENTGELFF.

In regard to this clone: In the same sample, other DNA sequences code for this CDR3. The chain joins TRBV18 to TRBJ2-1, with D hard to call. Trimming removed 6 bases from V and 6 bases from J, with 3 bases in between. Germline V gene sequence: CDR1 KGHSH, CDR2 LQKENI. The CDR3 covers 10 residues. CDR3 sequence reads: CASSGNEQFF. DNA for the CDR3: TGTGCCAGCTCGGGCAATGAGCAGTTCTTC.

The V call is TRBV29-1, the J call TRBJ2-3, with D possibly matching TRBD1 (6 bases). The CDR3 is 15 amino acids. Germline CDR1 reads SQVTM; CDR2 reads ANQGSEA. The V end was cut by 1 base, the J end by 0 bases, with 11 bases between. The CDR3 DNA reads as TGCAGCGTTGAAGCCAGGGGCGGCAGCACAGATACGCAGTATTTT. Protein: CSVEARGGSTDTQYF.

J is TRBJ2-7 and V is TRBV6-6, with D possibly TRBD1 on 5 matching bases. The CDR3 is 15 residues long. V was clipped by 0 bases and J by 6 bases, with 15 bases between them. Germline-derived CDR1 and CDR2 are MNHNY and SVGAGI (reference sequence). This CDR3 is CASSYSGQGPTEQYF. The DNA of the CDR3 is TGTGCCAGCAGTTACTCCGGCCAGGGCCCTACCGAGCAGTACTTC.